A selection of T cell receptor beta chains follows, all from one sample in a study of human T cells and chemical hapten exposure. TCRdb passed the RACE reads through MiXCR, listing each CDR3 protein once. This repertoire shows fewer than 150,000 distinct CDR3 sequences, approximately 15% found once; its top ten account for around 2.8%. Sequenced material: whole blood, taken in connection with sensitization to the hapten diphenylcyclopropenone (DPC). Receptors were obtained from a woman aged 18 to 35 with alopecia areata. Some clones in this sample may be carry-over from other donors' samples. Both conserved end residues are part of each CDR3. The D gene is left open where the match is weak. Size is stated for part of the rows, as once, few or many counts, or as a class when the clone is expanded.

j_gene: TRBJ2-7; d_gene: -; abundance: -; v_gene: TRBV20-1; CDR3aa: CSASPPGPRNSYEQYF
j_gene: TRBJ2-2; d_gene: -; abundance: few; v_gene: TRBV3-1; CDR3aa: CASSHSSRGGRSTGELFF
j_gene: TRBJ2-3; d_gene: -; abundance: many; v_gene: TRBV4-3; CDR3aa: CASSQGPGERTDTQYF
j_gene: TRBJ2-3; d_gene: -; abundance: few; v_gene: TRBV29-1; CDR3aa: CSVRLRQTDTQYF
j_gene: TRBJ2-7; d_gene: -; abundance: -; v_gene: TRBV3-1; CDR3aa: CASSRGTVEQYF
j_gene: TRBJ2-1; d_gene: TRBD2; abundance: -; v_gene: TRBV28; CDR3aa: CASYLAGEYNEQFF
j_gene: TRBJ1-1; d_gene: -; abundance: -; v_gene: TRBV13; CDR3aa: CASSSGRGIGAFF
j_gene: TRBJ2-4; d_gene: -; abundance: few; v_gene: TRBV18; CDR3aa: CASSPPSGLAKNIQYF
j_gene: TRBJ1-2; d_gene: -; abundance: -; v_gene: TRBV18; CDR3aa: CASSFGRDRYGYTF
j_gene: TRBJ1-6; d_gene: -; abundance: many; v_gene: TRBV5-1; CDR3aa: CASSLGDTGRTPLHF
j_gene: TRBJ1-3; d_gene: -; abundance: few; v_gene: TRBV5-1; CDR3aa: CASSLEATSSGNTIYF
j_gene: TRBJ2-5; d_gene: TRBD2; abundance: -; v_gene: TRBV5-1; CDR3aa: CASTPAGIQETQYF
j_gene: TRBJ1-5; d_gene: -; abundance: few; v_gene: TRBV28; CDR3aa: CASSSDRNNQPQHF